A single sample is the source of the 15 T cell receptor beta chains below, sequenced in a study of OX40 agonist ivuxolimab in advanced cancers. This table comes from immunoSEQ multiplex PCR, and its TCRdb copy is limited to in-frame clones, with some not included. The sample yields some 60,000 clones, around 87% seen once. The sample here was CD4+ or CD8+ T cells sorted from blood, taken in a trial of the OX40 agonist ivuxolimab. All receptors come from an adult with an advanced solid tumor such as melanoma, head and neck, liver or kidney cancer.

The chain joins TRBV11-2 to TRBJ2-7, with 7 bases matching TRBD2. Germline lookup yields CDR1 SGHAT and CDR2 FQNNGV. V trimming: 9 bases; J trimming: 2 bases; junction bases outside the gene matches: 10. The CDR3 consists of 14 residues. CDR3 in DNA: TGTGCCAGTCGAGCTTACGGGGGGACCTACGAGCAGTACTTC. Its translation: CASRAYGGTYEQYF.

This clone was found once. The V and J genes are TRBV4-3 and TRBJ1-6; D remains ambiguous. The CDR3 spans 13 residues. The V gene's germline CDR1 is LGHNA and CDR2 YSLEER. Trimming left V 2 bases short and J 7 bases short, with 6 bases between. The CDR3 spells CASSQNSNSPLHF. CDR3 bases: TGCGCCAGCAGCCAAAACAGCAATTCACCCCTCCACTTT.

This clone was detected only once. The chain is built from TRBV19 and TRBJ2-3; maybe TRBD1 (5 bases). Germline V lookup: CDR1 LNHDA, CDR2 SQIVND (reference sequence). The CDR3 sequence is 13 residues long. V shed 6 bases and J shed 6 bases, with 13 bases lying between them. The CDR3 sequence: CASRGAKRDTQYF. The CDR3 region has the DNA TGTGCCAGTAGAGGGGCTAAGAGGGATACGCAGTATTTT.

This chain uses TRBV2 with TRBJ2-5; unclear D gene. Trimming cost V 7 bases and J 3 bases, with 15 bases left between them. The germline gives CDR1 SNHLY, CDR2 FYNNEI. This CDR3 contains 14 residues. The CDR3 protein is CASIDRPPKETQYF. The CDR3 DNA sequence: TGTGCCAGCATTGATAGGCCGCCCAAAGAGACCCAGTACTTC.

The J gene is TRBJ1-2, the V gene TRBV7-9; D ambiguous. V was pared by 5 bases and J by 4 bases, with 8 bases between. The CDR3 has 12 amino acids. Germline CDR1 and CDR2: SEHNR and FQNEAQ (reference sequence). CDR3: CASSPVGYGYTF. CDR3 in DNA: TGTGCCAGCAGCCCGGTTGGCTATGGCTACACCTTC. Supplemented by reference TRBV7-9 and TRBJ1-2, the full variable domain reads DTGVSQNPRHKITKRGQNVTFRCDPISEHNRLYWYRQTLGQGPEFLTYFQNEAQLEKSRLLSDRFSAERPKGSFSTLEIQRTEQGDSAMYLCASSPVGYGYTFGSGTRLTVV.

This clone has more than one count but fewer than ten. The chain employs TRBV6-1 and TRBJ1-6; 11 bases are shared with TRBD1. The CDR3 consists of 15 residues. J gave up 7 bases and V 4 bases, and 3 bases lay outside the gene matches. Germline V CDR1 and CDR2: MNHNS, SASEGT. As DNA, the CDR3 is TGTGCCAGCAGTGCCGGGACAGGGGGGAATTCACCCCTCCACTTT. Its translation: CASSAGTGGNSPLHF.

The rearrangement links TRBV28 to TRBJ2-7, with TRBD2 matching 12 bases. This CDR3 region has 14 residues. Germline V gives CDR1 MDHEN, CDR2 SYDVKM. Losses at the gene ends were 6 bases for V and 9 bases for J; bases not matched to a gene: 9. The CDR3: CASRPGLAGSLQYF. The CDR3 nucleotides are TGTGCCAGCAGGCCGGGACTAGCGGGTTCTTTGCAGTACTTC. The full variable domain, completed using reference TRBV28 and TRBJ2-7, is DVKVTQSSRYLVKRTGEKVFLECVQDMDHENMFWYRQDPGLGLRLIYFSYDVKMKEKGDIPEGYSVSREKKERFSLILESASTNQTSMYLCASRPGLAGSLQYFGPGTRLTVT.

The gene calls are TRBV18 and TRBJ1-5, with 9 bases matching TRBD1. The ends lost 0 bases at V and 3 bases at J; junction bases unmatched: 3. Per the germline V gene, CDR1 is KGHSH and CDR2 is LQKENI. The CDR3 has 16 residues. For the CDR3, the DNA is TGTGCCAGCTCACCACCGGGACAGGGTGCCAATCAGCCCCAGCATTTT. This sequence encodes CASSPPGQGANQPQHF.

The V gene is TRBV11-3, the J gene TRBJ1-1, with 8 bases that match TRBD1. Per germline, CDR1 SGHNT and CDR2 YENEEA. V dropped 3 bases and J dropped 1; count of bases not matched to a gene: 7. This CDR3 region has 16 residues. The CDR3 bases are TGTGCCAGCAGCTTGGGGTTTGGACAGGGGAACACTGAAGCTTTCTTT. Amino acids: CASSLGFGQGNTEAFF.

This clone has only a few counts. J is TRBJ2-7 and V is TRBV2, with D tentatively TRBD2 (5 bases). CDR1 SNHLY and CDR2 FYNNEI come from the germline V gene. V was cut by 5 bases and J by 2 bases, with 7 bases left in between. The CDR3 sequence is 12 residues long. CDR3 region: CASSRTAYEQYF. The CDR3 nucleotides are TGTGCCAGCAGTCGGACTGCCTACGAGCAGTACTTC.

The rearrangement links TRBV29-1 to TRBJ1-2; D might be TRBD1 (6 bases). Germline V CDR1 and CDR2: SQVTM, ANQGSEA. The length of the CDR3 is 13 residues. With 3 bases removed from V and 6 bases from J, the gap between germline ends came to 14 bases. CDR3 coding DNA: TGCAGCGTTGATCAGGGCAGGGGCGATGGCTACACCTTC. It codes for CSVDQGRGDGYTF.

This chain uses TRBV7-8 with TRBJ1-2; D ambiguous. Germline loops: CDR1 SGHVS, CDR2 FQNEAQ. V dropped 1 base and J dropped 7 bases, with 10 bases sitting between them. The CDR3 is 13 amino acids. The CDR3 reads CASSLGGLGGYTF. Written as DNA, the CDR3 is TGTGCCAGCAGCTTAGGAGGGCTGGGTGGCTACACCTTC. Full variable domain (outside the CDR3, taken from reference TRBV7-8 and TRBJ1-2): GAGVSQSPRYKVAKRGQDVALRCDPISGHVSLFWYQQALGQGPEFLTYFQNEAQLDKSGLPSDRFFAERPEGSVSTLKIQRTQQEDSAVYLCASSLGGLGGYTFGSGTRLTVV.

This clone has more than one count but fewer than ten. The chain carries TRBV29-1 and TRBJ1-2; 10 bases align to TRBD1. Trimming cost V 6 bases and J 6 bases; bases outside gene matches: 7. Germline V gene lookup returns CDR1 SQVTM and CDR2 ANQGSEA. The length of the CDR3 is 13 residues. The CDR3 nucleotides read TGCAGCGTGGGACAGGGGACGAGACATGGCTACACCTTC. Its translation is CSVGQGTRHGYTF.

The V and J genes are TRBV6-5 and TRBJ2-7; D might be TRBD2 (6 bases). The V gene's germline CDR1 is MNHEY and CDR2 SVGAGI. This CDR3 contains 13 residues. V shed 7 bases and J shed 7 bases, with 17 bases lying between them. CDR3 in DNA: TGTGCCAGCATGTTTTCCGGAGGGGAGGAGCAGTACTTC. Translating it yields CASMFSGGEEQYF.

The chain is built from TRBV7-9 and TRBJ2-5, with a tentative D call TRBD2 (6 bases). Trimming cost V 4 bases and J 4 bases, with 10 bases left between them. CDR3 size: 13 residues. Germline V gives CDR1 SEHNR, CDR2 FQNEAQ (reference sequence). The CDR3 DNA reads TGTGCCAGCAGCTCCGTTAGCGGAGAGACCCAGTACTTC. Translating it yields CASSSVSGETQYF.